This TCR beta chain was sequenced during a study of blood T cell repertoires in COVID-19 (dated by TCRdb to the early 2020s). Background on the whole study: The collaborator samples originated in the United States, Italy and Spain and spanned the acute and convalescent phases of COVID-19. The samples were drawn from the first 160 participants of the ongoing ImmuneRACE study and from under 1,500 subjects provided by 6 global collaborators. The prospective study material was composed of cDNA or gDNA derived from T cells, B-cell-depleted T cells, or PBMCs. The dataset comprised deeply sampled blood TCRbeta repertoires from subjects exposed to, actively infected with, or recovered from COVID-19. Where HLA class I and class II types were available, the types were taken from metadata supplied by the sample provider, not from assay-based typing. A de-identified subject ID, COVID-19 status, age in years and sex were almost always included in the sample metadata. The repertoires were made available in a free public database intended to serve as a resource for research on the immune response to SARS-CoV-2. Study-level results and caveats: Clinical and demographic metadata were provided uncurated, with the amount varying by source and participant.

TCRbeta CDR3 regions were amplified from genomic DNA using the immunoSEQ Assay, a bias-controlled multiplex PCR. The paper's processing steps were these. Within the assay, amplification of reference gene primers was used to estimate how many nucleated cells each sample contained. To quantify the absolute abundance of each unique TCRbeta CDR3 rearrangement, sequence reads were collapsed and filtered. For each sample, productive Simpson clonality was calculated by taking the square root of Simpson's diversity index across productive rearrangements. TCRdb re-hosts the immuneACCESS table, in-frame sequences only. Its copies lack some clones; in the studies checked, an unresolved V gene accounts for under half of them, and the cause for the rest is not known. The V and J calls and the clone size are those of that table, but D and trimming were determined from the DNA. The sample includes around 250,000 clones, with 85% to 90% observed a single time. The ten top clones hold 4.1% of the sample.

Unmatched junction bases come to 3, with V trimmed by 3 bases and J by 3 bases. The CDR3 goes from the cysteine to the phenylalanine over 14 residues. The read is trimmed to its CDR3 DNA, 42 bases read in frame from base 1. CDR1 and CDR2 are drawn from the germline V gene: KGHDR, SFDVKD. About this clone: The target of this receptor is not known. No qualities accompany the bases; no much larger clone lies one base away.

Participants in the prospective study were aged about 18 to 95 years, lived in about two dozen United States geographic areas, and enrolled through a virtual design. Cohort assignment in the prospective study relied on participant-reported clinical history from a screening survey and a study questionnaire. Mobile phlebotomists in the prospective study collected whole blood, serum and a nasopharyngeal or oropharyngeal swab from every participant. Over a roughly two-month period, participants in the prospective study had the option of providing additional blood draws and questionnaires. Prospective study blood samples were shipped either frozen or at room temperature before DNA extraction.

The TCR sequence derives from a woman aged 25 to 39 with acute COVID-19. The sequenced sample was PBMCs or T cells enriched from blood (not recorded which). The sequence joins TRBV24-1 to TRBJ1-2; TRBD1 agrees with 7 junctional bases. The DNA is TGTGCCACCAGTGATCCCGGGACAGACTATGGCTACACCTTC. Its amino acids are CATSDPGTDYGYTF.